This is a list of T cell receptor beta chains from one sample in a study of T-cell reconstitution after alpha-beta-depleted transplantation in children. TCRdb recomputed calls from the PCR reads with MiXCR, one row per CDR3 protein. The data contain about 610,000 distinct CDR3 sequences, 8% to 11% of them singletons. This sample comprised PBMCs from the stem cell graft donor, obtained from the stem cell graft. These TCRs come from a human donor who donated a stem cell graft to a child with acute myeloid leukemia. Both conserved end residues are part of each CDR3. The D gene is left open where the match is weak. Where a row states a size, it is once, few, many or the class of an expanded clone; other rows omit it.

>few|TRBD2|TRBJ2-2|TRBV6-4
CASSDWGLPGELFF
TGTGCCAGCAGTGACTGGGGACTACCCGGGGAGCTGTTTTTT
>.|TRBD1|TRBJ2-5|TRBV6-2/TRBV6-3
CASSYRGPETQYF
TGTGCCAGCAGTTACAGGGGGCCAGAGACCCAGTACTTC
>few|.|TRBJ2-3|TRBV7-8
CASSKKGKGPDTQYF
TGTGCCAGCAGCAAAAAGGGCAAGGGGCCAGATACGCAGTATTTT
>many|.|TRBJ1-2|TRBV5-6
CASSLGQDGYGYTF
TGTGCCAGCAGCTTGGGCCAGGACGGCTATGGCTACACCTTC
>few|.|TRBJ1-1|TRBV29-1
CSVVLGGPEKAFF
TGCAGCGTTGTGTTAGGGGGGCCCGAGAAAGCTTTCTTT
>few|.|TRBJ1-2|TRBV28
CASRAGTVVSYGYTF
TGTGCCAGCAGAGCGGGGACGGTAGTTTCCTATGGCTACACCTTC
>.|.|TRBJ2-1|TRBV29-1
CSVDGTGNEQFF
TGCAGCGTTGATGGGACGGGGAATGAGCAGTTCTTC
>few|.|TRBJ2-7|TRBV7-2
CASSATAYEQYF
TGTGCCAGCAGCGCCACGGCGTACGAGCAGTACTTC
>.|.|TRBJ1-5|TRBV7-9
CASSGRWGTTNNQPQHF
TGTGCCAGCAGCGGGCGGTGGGGGACAACAAACAATCAGCCCCAGCATTTT
>many|TRBD2|TRBJ2-1|TRBV10-2
CASSGVRREVSYNEQFF
TGCGCCAGCAGTGGGGTCCGGCGGGAGGTATCCTACAATGAGCAGTTCTTC
>.|.|TRBJ2-3|TRBV11-1
CASSLSAGQTRGTDTQYF
TGTGCCAGCAGCTTAAGTGCGGGACAAACTAGGGGCACAGATACGCAGTATTTT
>.|.|TRBJ2-5|TRBV29-1
CSVDEVTQYF
TGCAGCGTTGATGAGGTGACCCAGTACTTC
>many|.|TRBJ2-1|TRBV6-2/TRBV6-3
CASSDRGGALRKQFF
TGTGCCAGCAGCGACCGAGGCGGGGCCCTCCGGAAGCAGTTCTTC
>.|TRBD1|TRBJ2-7|TRBV4-3
CASSHGTAYEQYF
TGCGCCAGCAGCCACGGGACAGCCTACGAGCAGTACTTC
>few|TRBD1|TRBJ2-2|TRBV18
CASSPGPGQGSTGELFF
TGTGCCAGCTCCCCTGGACCGGGACAGGGTTCCACCGGGGAGCTGTTTTTT
>.|TRBD1|TRBJ2-1|TRBV28
CASSFLGAGGNNEQFF
TGTGCCAGCAGTTTTTTAGGGGCAGGGGGTAACAATGAGCAGTTCTTC
>many|.|TRBJ2-3|TRBV12-3/TRBV12-4
CASSFVEGTDTQYF
TGTGCCAGCAGTTTTGTGGAGGGGACAGATACGCAGTATTTT
>few|.|TRBJ2-1|TRBV3-1
CASSPEAQLNNEQFF
TGTGCCAGCAGCCCCGAGGCCCAACTGAACAATGAGCAGTTCTTC
>.|.|TRBJ1-2|TRBV2
CASSDSGKYGYTF
TGTGCCAGCAGTGATTCCGGGAAATATGGCTACACCTTC
>many|TRBD2|TRBJ2-1|TRBV29-1
CSSTSGIGEQFF
TGCAGCTCCACTAGCGGGATAGGTGAGCAGTTCTTC
>many|.|TRBJ2-4|TRBV3-1
CASSYTSRGLGIQYF
TGTGCCAGCAGCTACACTTCTCGGGGGCTTGGCATTCAGTACTTC
>many|.|TRBJ2-7|TRBV28
CASSQRQSYEQYF
TGTGCCAGCAGCCAGAGACAGTCCTACGAGCAGTACTTC
>.|.|TRBJ2-5|TRBV20-1
CSGRYWGLVETQYF
TGCAGTGGACGGTATTGGGGGTTGGTGGAGACCCAGTACTTC
>.|.|TRBJ2-4|TRBV5-6
CASSLGRGAKNIQYF
TGTGCCAGCAGCTTGGGCAGGGGAGCCAAAAACATTCAGTACTTC
>few|.|TRBJ2-5|TRBV5-1
CASSLMGWQETQYF
TGCGCCAGCAGCTTGATGGGATGGCAAGAGACCCAGTACTTC
>few|.|TRBJ2-7|TRBV12-3/TRBV12-4
CASSSLSEYEQYF
TGTGCCAGCAGTTCCCTCTCTGAATACGAGCAGTACTTC